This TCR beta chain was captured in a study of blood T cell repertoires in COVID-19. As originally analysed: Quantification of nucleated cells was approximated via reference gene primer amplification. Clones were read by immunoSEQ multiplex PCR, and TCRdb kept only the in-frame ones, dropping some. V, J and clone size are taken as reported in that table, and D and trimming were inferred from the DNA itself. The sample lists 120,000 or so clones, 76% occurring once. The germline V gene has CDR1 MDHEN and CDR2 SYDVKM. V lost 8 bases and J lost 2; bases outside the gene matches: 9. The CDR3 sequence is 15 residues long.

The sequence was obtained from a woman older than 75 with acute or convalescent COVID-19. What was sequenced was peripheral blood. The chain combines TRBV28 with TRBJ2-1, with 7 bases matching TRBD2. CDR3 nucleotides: TGTGCCAGCTTAAGAGGTGGGGGGGCCTACAATGAGCAGTTCTTC. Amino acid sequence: CASLRGGGAYNEQFF.